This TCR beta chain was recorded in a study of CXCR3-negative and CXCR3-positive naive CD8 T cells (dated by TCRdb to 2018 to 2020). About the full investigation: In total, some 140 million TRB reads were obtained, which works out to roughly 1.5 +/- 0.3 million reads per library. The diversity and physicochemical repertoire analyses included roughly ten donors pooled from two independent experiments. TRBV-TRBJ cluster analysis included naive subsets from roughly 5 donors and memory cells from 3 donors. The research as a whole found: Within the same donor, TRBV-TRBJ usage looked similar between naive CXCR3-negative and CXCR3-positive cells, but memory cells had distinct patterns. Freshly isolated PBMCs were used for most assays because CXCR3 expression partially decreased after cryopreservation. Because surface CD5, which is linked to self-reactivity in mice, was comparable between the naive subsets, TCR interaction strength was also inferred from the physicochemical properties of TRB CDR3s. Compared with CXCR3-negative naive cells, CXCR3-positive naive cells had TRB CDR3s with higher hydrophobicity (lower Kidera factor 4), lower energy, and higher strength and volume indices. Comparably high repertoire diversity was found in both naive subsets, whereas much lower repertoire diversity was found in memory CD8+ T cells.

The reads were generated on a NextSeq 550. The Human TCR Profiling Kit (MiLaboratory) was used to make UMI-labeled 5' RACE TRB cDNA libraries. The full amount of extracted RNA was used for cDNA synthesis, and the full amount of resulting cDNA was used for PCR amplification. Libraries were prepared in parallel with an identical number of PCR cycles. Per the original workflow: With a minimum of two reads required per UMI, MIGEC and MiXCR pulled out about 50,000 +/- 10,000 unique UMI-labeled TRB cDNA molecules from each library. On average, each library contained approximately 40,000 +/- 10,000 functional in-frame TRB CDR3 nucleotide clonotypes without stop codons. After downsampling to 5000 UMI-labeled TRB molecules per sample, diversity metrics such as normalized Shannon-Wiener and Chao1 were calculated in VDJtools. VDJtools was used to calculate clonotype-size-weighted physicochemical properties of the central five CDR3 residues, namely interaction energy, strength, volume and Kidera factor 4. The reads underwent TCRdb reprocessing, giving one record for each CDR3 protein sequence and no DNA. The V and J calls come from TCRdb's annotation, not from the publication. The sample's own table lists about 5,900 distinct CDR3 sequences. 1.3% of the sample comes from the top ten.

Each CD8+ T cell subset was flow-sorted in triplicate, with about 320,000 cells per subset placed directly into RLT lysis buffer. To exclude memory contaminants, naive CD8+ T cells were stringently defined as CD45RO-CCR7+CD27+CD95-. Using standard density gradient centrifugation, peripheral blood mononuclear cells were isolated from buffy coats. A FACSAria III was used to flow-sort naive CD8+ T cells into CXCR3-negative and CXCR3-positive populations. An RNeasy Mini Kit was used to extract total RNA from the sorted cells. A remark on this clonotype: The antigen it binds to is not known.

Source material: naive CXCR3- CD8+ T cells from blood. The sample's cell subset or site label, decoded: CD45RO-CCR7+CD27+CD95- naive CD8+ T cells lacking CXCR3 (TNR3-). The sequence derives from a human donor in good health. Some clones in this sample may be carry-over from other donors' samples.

The CDR3 has the sequence CASTDRAGMNEQYF. Here the chain combines TRBV19 and TRBJ2-7; TCRdb gives TRBD1 as the D gene, but with no DNA this cannot be confirmed. According to the germline V gene (reference sequence), CDR1 reads LNHDA and CDR2 reads SQIVND. Spanning cysteine to phenylalanine, the CDR3 consists of 14 amino acids. No coding sequence is recorded.